The 27 T cell receptor beta chains below come from one sample, sequenced in a study of graft-versus-host responses after intestinal transplantation. The assay was immunoSEQ multiplex PCR, and TCRdb's table has in-frame clones only and misses some. Of 85,000 to 90,000 clones in the sample, around 90% were seen once. No antigen is known for these receptors. The input for sequencing was unstimulated CD4+ T cells sorted from spleen or lymph node cells, taken before intestinal transplant. The origin of the receptors is a human donor who received an intestinal transplant.

The rearrangement joins TRBV5-6 to TRBJ1-2; the D is unclear. The CDR3 is 15 residues long. In germline, CDR1 is SGHDT, CDR2 YYEEEE. V gave up 0 bases and J gave up 4 bases, with 13 bases separating them. This chain's CDR3 is CASSLGLLSLYGYTF. CDR3 DNA sequence: TGTGCCAGCAGCTTGGGACTCCTTTCCCTCTATGGCTACACCTTC.

This chain joins TRBV7-2 and TRBJ2-7; 10 nucleotides agree with TRBD2. CDR1 SGHTA and CDR2 FQGNSA come from the germline V gene. The CDR3 has 14 amino acids. V lost 6 bases, J lost 3 bases, and 5 bases stayed unmatched. CDR3 DNA sequence: TGTGCCAGCAGTATGCGACTAGCGGGCTACGAGCAGTACTTC. It encodes CASSMRLAGYEQYF.

The chain recombines TRBV5-8 with TRBJ1-1; D may be TRBD1 (5 bases). This CDR3 contains 18 residues. V lost 1 base, J lost 6 bases, and 25 bases lay in between. The germline CDR1 and CDR2 sequences are SGHTS and YDEGEE. In DNA form, the CDR3 reads TGTGCCAGCAGCTTGTCTGTGGGGGGTATTGTCGGCTGGCCTGAAGCTTTCTTT. Amino acid sequence: CASSLSVGGIVGWPEAFF.

The chain links TRBV27 to TRBJ2-3; D perhaps matches TRBD2 (6 bases). Per germline, CDR1 MNHEY and CDR2 SMNVEV (reference sequence). Trimming stripped 6 bases from V and 2 bases from J, with 15 bases between. The CDR3 runs 15 residues. The DNA of the CDR3 is TGTGCCAGCAGCACTAGCAGGACCTACACAGATACGCAGTATTTT. Translated, it gives CASSTSRTYTDTQYF.

V and J are TRBV14 and TRBJ2-5, with 8 bases identical to TRBD2. The DNA end lines up better with TRBJ2-7; the J call may be wrong. The CDR3 has 17 amino acids. Germline values: CDR1 SGHDN, CDR2 FVKESK. The CDR3 bases are TGTGCCAGCAGCCAAGAGGGGCAGCGGGGGCCATCCTACGAGCAGTACTTC. It specifies CASSQEGQRGPSYEQYF.

In this sample, this clone turned up a few times. The chain couples TRBV27 to TRBJ2-7; D remains ambiguous. V lost 6 bases and J lost 6, with 12 bases in between. Germline V CDR1 and CDR2: MNHEY, SMNVEV (reference sequence). The CDR3 runs to 12 residues. CDR3 residues: CASSFPPGEQYF. CDR3 DNA sequence: TGTGCCAGCAGCTTCCCACCCGGCGAGCAGTACTTC.

The chain uses TRBV6-5 and TRBJ2-1, with D perhaps being TRBD1 or TRBD2 (5 bases each). Germline CDR1 MNHEY, CDR2 SVGAGI. Trimming removed 6 bases from V and 3 bases from J, with 12 bases in between. The CDR3 has 14 residues. CDR3 sequence: CASSRDGFYNEQFF. The CDR3 DNA reads TGTGCCAGCAGCCGGGACGGCTTCTACAATGAGCAGTTCTTC.

This clone was seen a few times. This chain joins TRBV2 and TRBJ1-5; D might be TRBD1 (5 bases). Trimming left V 3 bases short and J 6 bases short, with 12 bases between. This CDR3 spans 14 amino acids. CDR1 SNHLY and CDR2 FYNNEI come from the germline V gene. CDR3 bases: TGTGCCAGCAGTGAGAAGGGACTTTCTCAGCCCCAGCATTTT. Translated: CASSEKGLSQPQHF.

This clone was observed a handful of times. V is TRBV5-1 and J is TRBJ2-1; the match to TRBD2 covers 14 bases. The CDR3 is made up of 19 amino acids. Germline V gene lookup returns CDR1 SGHRS and CDR2 YFSETQ. The V gene end was trimmed by 5 bases and the J gene end by 4 bases; junction bases not matched to a gene: 14. CDR3 bases: TGCGCCAGCAGGGCGGGACTAGCGGGAGCGGGGGTTCGATACAATGAGCAGTTCTTC. Translation gives CASRAGLAGAGVRYNEQFF.

V usage is TRBV19 and J usage is TRBJ2-1; the D gene is possibly TRBD2 (6 bases). The germline V gene has CDR1 LNHDA and CDR2 SQIVND (reference sequence). V shed 5 bases and J shed 6 bases, with 14 bases lying between them. The CDR3 loop spans 14 amino acids. The CDR3: CASSLVAASNEQFF. The CDR3 DNA follows: TGTGCCAGTAGTTTAGTAGCGGCCAGCAATGAGCAGTTCTTC.

V is TRBV4-2 and J is TRBJ2-7; 11 bases line up with TRBD2. This CDR3 has 14 amino acids. Per the germline V gene, CDR1 is LGHNA and CDR2 is YNFKEQ. V lost 5 bases, J lost 2 bases, and 2 bases stayed unmatched. The CDR3 DNA is TGTGCCAGCAGCGCTAGCGGGAGGCCCTACGAGCAGTACTTC. Its protein is CASSASGRPYEQYF.

V gene TRBV28 combines with J gene TRBJ2-7, with 8 bases matching TRBD1. Per germline, CDR1 MDHEN and CDR2 SYDVKM. CDR3 length: 14 residues. J was trimmed by 2 bases and V by 4 bases; bases with no gene match: 4. The CDR3 here is CASSWDRWPYEQYF. The CDR3 DNA follows: TGTGCCAGCAGTTGGGACAGGTGGCCCTACGAGCAGTACTTC. The full variable domain, rest sourced from reference TRBV28 and TRBJ2-7, is DVKVTQSSRYLVKRTGEKVFLECVQDMDHENMFWYRQDPGLGLRLIYFSYDVKMKEKGDIPEGYSVSREKKERFSLILESASTNQTSMYLCASSWDRWPYEQYFGPGTRLTVT.

This clone showed up just once. CDR3 bases: TGCGCCAGCAGTGCCGGGCAGGGACGGTTGACTGAAGCTTTCTTT. Its translation: CASSAGQGRLTEAFF. The genes are TRBV10-1 and TRBJ1-1, with D possibly being TRBD1 (5 bases). The V end was cut by 4 bases, the J end by 5 bases, with 17 bases between. In germline, CDR1 is WNHNN, CDR2 SYGVQD (reference sequence). The CDR3 covers 15 residues.

The chain recombines TRBV4-1 with TRBJ2-1, with D possibly being TRBD2 (6 bases). CDR3 length: 17 residues. Between the trimmed V and J ends, which lost 0 bases and 0 bases, there was a span of 12 bases. Germline loops: CDR1 MGHRA, CDR2 YSYEKL. For the CDR3, the DNA is TGCGCCAGCAGCCAAGATTACCGGGGGAGCTCCTACAATGAGCAGTTCTTC. The encoded protein is CASSQDYRGSSYNEQFF.

V is TRBV6-6 and J is TRBJ2-7; no clear D gene. Germline CDR1 MNHNY, CDR2 SVGAGI (reference sequence). Between the trimmed V and J ends, which lost 4 bases and 3 bases, there was a span of 7 bases. This CDR3 region has 12 residues. The CDR3 bases are TGTGCCAGCAGTTCCACATACTACGAGCAGTACTTC. Amino acid sequence: CASSSTYYEQYF.

This clone was detected a few times. This rearrangement joins TRBV19 to TRBJ1-2; 7 bases agree with TRBD1. Germline V gives CDR1 LNHDA, CDR2 SQIVND (reference sequence). The CDR3 runs to 15 residues. With V trimmed by 5 bases and J by 5 bases, 11 bases remained unmatched. The DNA of the CDR3 is TGTGCCAGTAGTTACAGGGGACACTCGGATTATGGCTACACCTTC. This translates into CASSYRGHSDYGYTF.

This chain uses TRBV7-8 with TRBJ2-1; 9 bases align to TRBD1. The CDR3 length is 14 residues. Germline CDR1 reads SGHVS; CDR2 reads FQNEAQ. V was clipped by 4 bases and J by 4 bases; unmatched bases: 2. The CDR3 region is CASSSGQGYNEQFF. The DNA for the CDR3 is TGTGCCAGCAGCTCGGGACAGGGATACAATGAGCAGTTCTTC. Variable domain in full (rest from reference TRBV7-8 and TRBJ2-1): GAGVSQSPRYKVAKRGQDVALRCDPISGHVSLFWYQQALGQGPEFLTYFQNEAQLDKSGLPSDRFFAERPEGSVSTLKIQRTQQEDSAVYLCASSSGQGYNEQFFGPGTRLTVL.

The genes are TRBV7-8 and TRBJ1-3; unclear D gene. The CDR3 covers 12 residues. Germline CDR1 reads SGHVS; CDR2 reads FQNEAQ. The germline V and J ends were trimmed by 5 bases and 5 bases, with 7 bases remaining between them. The CDR3 loop is CASSQYRNTIYF. The CDR3 region has the DNA TGTGCCAGCAGCCAATACAGAAACACCATATATTTT.

This rearrangement joins TRBV15 to TRBJ2-5; TRBD2 might be the D (5 bases). The ends were cut back, 1 base at V and 5 bases at J, with 14 bases in the middle. CDR3 length equals 15 residues. Germline V lookup: CDR1 LNHNV, CDR2 YYDKDF (reference sequence). The CDR3 DNA reads TGTGCCACCAGCAGAGGCCACCAAACGGGGGAGACCCAGTACTTC. This translates into CATSRGHQTGETQYF.

The CDR3 region has the DNA TGTGCCAGTAGTATTAGGGCGGTCGGGGCCTTGCCCCGTCAAGAGACCCAGTACTTC. Protein product: CASSIRAVGALPRQETQYF. The V gene is TRBV19, the J gene TRBJ2-5; D possibly matches TRBD1 or TRBD2 (5 bases each). This CDR3 contains 19 residues. Per germline, CDR1 LNHDA and CDR2 SQIVND (reference sequence). Trimming left V 3 bases short and J 2 bases short, with 25 bases between.

This chain uses TRBV30 with TRBJ2-7; D not resolved. The V and J ends lost 2 bases and 4 bases respectively, with 15 bases between them. The V gene's germline CDR1 is GTSNPN and CDR2 SVGIG (reference sequence). The CDR3 totals 14 residues. The CDR3 protein is CAWSLRQIPYEQYF. The CDR3 DNA is TGTGCCTGGAGTTTACGTCAGATTCCATACGAGCAGTACTTC.

This clone was detected only once. The J gene is TRBJ2-7, the V gene TRBV7-9; tentatively, D is TRBD2 (5 bases). Germline V gene lookup returns CDR1 SEHNR and CDR2 FQNEAQ (reference sequence). The CDR3 contains 15 residues. V shed 1 base and J shed 2 bases, with 12 bases lying between them. The CDR3 reads CASSLELSGAYEQYF. For the CDR3, the DNA is TGTGCCAGCAGCTTAGAGCTCAGCGGAGCCTACGAGCAGTACTTC.

A few counts support this clone. V usage is TRBV5-4 and J usage is TRBJ2-2; D is possibly TRBD1 or TRBD2 (5 bases each). This CDR3 contains 15 residues. Trimming removed 0 bases from V and 0 bases from J, with 6 bases in between. CDR1 and CDR2 from the germline V gene are SGHNT and YYREEE (reference sequence). For the CDR3, the DNA is TGTGCCAGCAGCTTGGTGGGACCGAACACCGGGGAGCTGTTTTTT. Translation gives CASSLVGPNTGELFF.

The chain links TRBV11-3 to TRBJ2-2; the D gene is possibly TRBD2 (5 bases). The CDR3 extends over 14 amino acids. Germline V CDR1 and CDR2: SGHNT, YENEEA. The V and J ends lost 1 base and 3 bases respectively, with 6 bases between them. The CDR3 bases are TGTGCCAGCAGCTTAGGGCGGGACACCGGGGAGCTGTTTTTT. It codes for CASSLGRDTGELFF. Full variable domain (outside the CDR3, taken from reference TRBV11-3 and TRBJ2-2): EAGVVQSPRYKIIEKKQPVAFWCNPISGHNTLYWYLQNLGQGPELLIRYENEEAVDDSQLPKDRFSAERLKGVDSTLKIQPAELGDSAVYLCASSLGRDTGELFFGEGSRLTVL.

The chain has TRBV7-2 and TRBJ2-7; 12 bases are shared with TRBD1. V dropped 4 bases and J dropped 4; count of bases not matched to a gene: 17. CDR3 size: 19 residues. Germline V CDR1 and CDR2: SGHTA, FQGNSA. CDR3 sequence (DNA): TGTGCCAGCAGCTCATCCAGCATTGAGGGGACAGGGGGCCTTTACGAGCAGTACTTC. Translation gives CASSSSSIEGTGGLYEQYF.

This rearrangement joins TRBV14 to TRBJ1-6, with D unclear. The CDR3 extends over 14 amino acids. Trimming stripped 0 bases from V and 10 bases from J, with 10 bases between. Germline CDR1 SGHDN, CDR2 FVKESK. CDR3 bases: TGTGCCAGCAGCCAAGATCATGGGTACTCACCCCTCCACTTT. It codes for CASSQDHGYSPLHF.

This chain joins TRBV29-1 and TRBJ1-2, with a possible D match to TRBD1 (6 bases). CDR1 is SQVTM, CDR2 ANQGSEA, per germline. This CDR3 has 14 amino acids. With 5 bases removed from V and 2 bases from J, the gap between germline ends came to 15 bases. In DNA, the CDR3 is TGCAGCGTTTCAAACCGGGACACCAACTATGGCTACACCTTC. Protein: CSVSNRDTNYGYTF.